The next 18 T cell receptor beta chains were all read from a single sample in a study of blood T cell repertoires in COVID-19 (dated by TCRdb to between 2020 and 2021). Receptor amplification or capture employed the immunoSEQ multiplex PCR assay. Held by TCRdb, this immuneACCESS table contains in-frame sequences only and omits some clones. Under half of the omission traces to an unresolved V gene where checked; the cause of the rest is unknown. The table for this sample lists hundreds of thousands of clones; around 90% of them were counted only once. Jointly, the top ten make up 0.95% to 1.5% of the sample. The specimen was peripheral blood. These receptor sequences come from a man between 35 and 55 years old with acute or convalescent COVID-19.

The chain combines TRBV5-8 with TRBJ1-5; D is unresolved. The germline V and J ends were trimmed by 3 bases and 0 bases, with 10 bases remaining between them. Germline V CDR1 and CDR2: SGHTS, YDEGEE. The CDR3 has 15 amino acids. The CDR3 sequence is CASSSLPNSNQPQHF. CDR3 DNA sequence: TGTGCCAGCAGCTCACTCCCTAATAGCAATCAGCCCCAGCATTTT. The full variable domain, its missing parts supplied by reference TRBV5-8 and TRBJ1-5, is EAGVTQSPTHLIKTRGQQATLRCSPISGHTSVYWYQQALGLGLQFLLWYDEGEERNRGNFPPRFSGRQFPNYSSELNVNALELEDSALYLCASSSLPNSNQPQHFGDGTRLSIL.

Details on this clone: The same CDR3 can be traced to other DNA sequences in this sample. The gene calls are TRBV30 and TRBJ1-5; perhaps TRBD1 as D (6 bases). The V end lost 0 bases, the J end lost 5 bases, and 8 bases lay between the germline ends. CDR3 length equals 13 residues. Germline V gene data show CDR1 as GTSNPN and CDR2 as SVGIG (reference sequence). CDR3 residues: CAWSVGGDQPQHF. The CDR3 DNA sequence: TGTGCCTGGAGTGTTGGGGGCGATCAGCCCCAGCATTTT.

V and J are TRBV28 and TRBJ2-2, with 7 bases identical to TRBD1. Germline V lookup: CDR1 MDHEN, CDR2 SYDVKM. This CDR3 is built from 15 residues. V gave up 6 bases and J gave up 3 bases; unmatched junction bases: 7. The CDR3 loop reads CASRRRQGDTGELFF. The CDR3, as DNA: TGTGCCAGCAGACGTAGACAGGGCGACACCGGGGAGCTGTTTTTT.

The chain uses TRBV19 and TRBJ2-7; weak D call: TRBD2 (5 bases). Germline CDR1 LNHDA, CDR2 SQIVND (reference sequence). The CDR3 totals 15 residues. The V and J ends lost 6 bases and 3 bases respectively, with 18 bases between them. The CDR3 bases are TGTGCCAGTAGCCCAGGAGAGGGAAACCGCTACGAGCAGTACTTC. It codes for CASSPGEGNRYEQYF.

The V and J genes are TRBV7-9 and TRBJ2-3; possible D gene TRBD1, 6 bases. The length of the CDR3 is 14 residues. Trimming left V 8 bases short and J 0 bases short, with 12 bases between. The germline V gene has CDR1 SEHNR and CDR2 FQNEAQ (reference sequence). DNA of the CDR3: TGTGCCAGCCGAAACGACAGGAGCACAGATACGCAGTATTTT. This gives the protein CASRNDRSTDTQYF.

V and J are TRBV4-2 and TRBJ1-2; 7 nucleotides match TRBD1. Unmatched junction bases numbered 15, after V lost 1 base and J lost 4 bases. This CDR3 comprises 18 residues. CDR1 LGHNA and CDR2 YNFKEQ come from the germline V gene. The CDR3 here is CASSQGNFDRVGIYGYTF. CDR3 coding DNA: TGTGCCAGCAGCCAAGGCAATTTCGACAGGGTGGGGATCTATGGCTACACCTTC.

This sequence joins TRBV2 and TRBJ2-1; 7 bases fit TRBD2. This CDR3 region has 17 residues. Unmatched junction bases numbered 11, after V lost 2 bases and J lost 4 bases. Germline V lookup: CDR1 SNHLY, CDR2 FYNNEI. The CDR3 reads CASSELLSGANYNEQFF. The CDR3, as DNA: TGTGCCAGCAGTGAACTTTTAAGCGGGGCTAATTACAATGAGCAGTTCTTC.

This sequence joins TRBV6-2 or TRBV6-3 and TRBJ1-2; D ambiguous. The germline V gene has CDR1 MNHEY and CDR2 SVGEGT. The CDR3 runs to 14 residues. V shed 0 bases and J shed 4 bases, with 9 bases lying between them. CDR3 loop: CASSYSRGAYGYTF. For the CDR3, the DNA is TGTGCCAGCAGTTACTCACGAGGTGCCTATGGCTACACCTTC.

This sequence joins TRBV27 and TRBJ1-1; a possible D gene is TRBD1 (6 bases). Looked up from germline, CDR1 is MNHEY and CDR2 is SMNVEV (reference sequence). The CDR3 contains 13 residues. Trimming shortened V by 6 bases and J by 1 base, and 9 bases separated the two germline ends. The CDR3 nucleotides are TGTGCCAGCAGCGTACAGGGGAACACTGAAGCTTTCTTT. Its protein is CASSVQGNTEAFF.

This chain connects TRBV11-2 to TRBJ1-2; tentative D call: TRBD1 (5 bases). V lost 2 bases, J lost 6 bases, and 10 bases lay in between. The CDR3 is 13 amino acids. CDR1 and CDR2 (germline): SGHAT, FQNNGV. In DNA, the CDR3 is TGTGCCAGCAGCTTATGGGGGGGTGATGGCTACACCTTC. It codes for CASSLWGGDGYTF.

The chain links TRBV28 to TRBJ1-6; unclear D gene. Germline V gene lookup returns CDR1 MDHEN and CDR2 SYDVKM. V lost 6 bases to trimming and J lost 0 bases, with 12 bases between them. The CDR3 totals 16 residues. CDR3 residues: CASSGAGSSYNSPLHF. The CDR3 region has the DNA TGTGCCAGCAGCGGTGCAGGAAGCTCCTATAATTCACCCCTCCACTTT.

The chain uses TRBV11-2 and TRBJ2-3, with 7 bases identical to TRBD2. From germline, CDR1 is SGHAT and CDR2 FQNNGV. The V segment lost 6 bases and the J segment 2 bases; nucleotides outside the gene matches: 2. The CDR3 contains 13 residues. The chain's CDR3 is CASRGGTTDTQYF. The CDR3 DNA reads as TGTGCCAGCAGGGGAGGGACCACAGATACGCAGTATTTT.

The chain uses TRBV29-1 and TRBJ2-7; D is perhaps TRBD2 (6 bases). The CDR3 length is 14 residues. The V gene's germline CDR1 is SQVTM and CDR2 ANQGSEA. Trimming removed 5 bases at V and 3 bases at J, with 17 bases between. CDR3 residues: CSVSGGSEGYEQYF. CDR3 in DNA: TGCAGCGTTTCCGGGGGTAGCGAAGGCTACGAGCAGTACTTC.

The V and J genes are TRBV7-8 and TRBJ1-3, with TRBD1 identical over 8 bases. V shed 2 bases and J 4 bases; nucleotides not matched to a gene: 7. The length of the CDR3 is 16 residues. Germline CDR1 and CDR2: SGHVS and FQNEAQ. CDR3: CASSLFQGAPGNTIYF. The DNA of the CDR3 is TGTGCCAGCAGCTTATTTCAGGGGGCGCCCGGAAACACCATATATTTT.

There are a few counts of this clone. The chain uses TRBV6-2 or TRBV6-3 and TRBJ1-1, with 8 bases fitting TRBD1. Unmatched junction bases numbered 7, after V lost 5 bases and J lost 5 bases. The CDR3 has 14 amino acids. CDR1 and CDR2 from the germline V gene are MNHEY and SVGEGT. Here the CDR3 reads CASSPYRTGTEAFF. Here the CDR3 DNA reads TGTGCCAGCAGTCCCTACCGGACAGGGACTGAAGCTTTCTTT.

The chain has TRBV2 and TRBJ2-7; maybe TRBD2 (5 bases). Germline V lookup: CDR1 SNHLY, CDR2 FYNNEI. With 11 bases removed from V and 6 bases from J, the gap between germline ends came to 20 bases. The CDR3 is 13 amino acids. The CDR3 DNA follows: TGTGCCGGACTCGGTCCTCCCAAACCCGAGCAGTACTTC. Amino acid sequence: CAGLGPPKPEQYF.

For the CDR3, the DNA is TGTGCCAGCTCACTATACCAGGGAAAGGAACAGCCCCAGCATTTT. Translated: CASSLYQGKEQPQHF. The chain joins TRBV18 to TRBJ1-5, with D maybe TRBD1 (5 bases). V lost 4 bases to trimming and J lost 7 bases, with 17 bases between them. Germline CDR1 and CDR2: KGHSH and LQKENI. The CDR3 is 15 residues long.

The gene calls are TRBV19 and TRBJ2-7; D not certain. The germline CDR1 and CDR2 sequences are LNHDA and SQIVND (reference sequence). This CDR3 is 13 amino acids long. Trimming stripped 1 base from V and 6 bases from J, with 10 bases between. The CDR3 region has the DNA TGTGCCAGTAGTATAGGCTCTAGAGGCGAGCAGTACTTC. Protein product: CASSIGSRGEQYF.